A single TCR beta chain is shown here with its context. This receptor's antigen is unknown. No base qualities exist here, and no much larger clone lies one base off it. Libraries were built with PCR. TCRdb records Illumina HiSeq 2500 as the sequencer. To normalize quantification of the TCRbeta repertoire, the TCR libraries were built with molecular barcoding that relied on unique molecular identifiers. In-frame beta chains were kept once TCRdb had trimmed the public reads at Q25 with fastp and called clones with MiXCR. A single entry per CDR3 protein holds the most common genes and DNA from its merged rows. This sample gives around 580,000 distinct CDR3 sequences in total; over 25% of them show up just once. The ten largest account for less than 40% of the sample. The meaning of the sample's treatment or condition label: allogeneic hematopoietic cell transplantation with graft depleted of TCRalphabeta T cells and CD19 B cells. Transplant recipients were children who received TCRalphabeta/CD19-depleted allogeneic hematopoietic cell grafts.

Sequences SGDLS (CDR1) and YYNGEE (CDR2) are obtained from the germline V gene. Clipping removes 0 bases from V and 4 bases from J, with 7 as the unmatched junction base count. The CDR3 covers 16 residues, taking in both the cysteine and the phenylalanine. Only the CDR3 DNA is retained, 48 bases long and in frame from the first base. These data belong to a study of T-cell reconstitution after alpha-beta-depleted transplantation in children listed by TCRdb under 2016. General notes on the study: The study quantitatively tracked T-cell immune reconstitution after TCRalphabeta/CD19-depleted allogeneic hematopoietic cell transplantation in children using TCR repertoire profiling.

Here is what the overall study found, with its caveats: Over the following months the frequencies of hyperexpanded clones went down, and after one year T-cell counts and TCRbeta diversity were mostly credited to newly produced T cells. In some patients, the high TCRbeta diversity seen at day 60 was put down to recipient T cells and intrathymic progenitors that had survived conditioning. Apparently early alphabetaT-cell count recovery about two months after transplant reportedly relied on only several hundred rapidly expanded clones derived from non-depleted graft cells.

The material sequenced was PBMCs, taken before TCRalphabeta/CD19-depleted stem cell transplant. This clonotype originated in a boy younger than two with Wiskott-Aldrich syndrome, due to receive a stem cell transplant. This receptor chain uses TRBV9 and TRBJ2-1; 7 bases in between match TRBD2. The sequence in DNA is TGTGCCAGCAGCGTAGAGGTGGGAGGGCCTTACAATGAGCAGTTCTTC. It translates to CASSVEVGGPYNEQFF. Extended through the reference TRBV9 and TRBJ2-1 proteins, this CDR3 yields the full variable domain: DSGVTQTPKHLITATGQRVTLRCSPRSGDLSVYWYQQSLDQGLQFLIQYYNGEERAKGNILERFSAQQFPDLHSELNLSSLELGDSALYFCASSVEVGGPYNEQFFGPGTRLTVL.